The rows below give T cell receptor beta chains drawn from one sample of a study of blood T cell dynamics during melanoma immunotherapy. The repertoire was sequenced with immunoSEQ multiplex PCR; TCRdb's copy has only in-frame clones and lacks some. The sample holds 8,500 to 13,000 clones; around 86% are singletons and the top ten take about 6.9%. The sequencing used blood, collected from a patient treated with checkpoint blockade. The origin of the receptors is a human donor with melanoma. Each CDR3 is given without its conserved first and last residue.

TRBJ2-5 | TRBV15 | ATSGSRASGETQY
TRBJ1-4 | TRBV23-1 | ASNWDREDEKLF
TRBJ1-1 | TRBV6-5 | ATVKNRGTEAF
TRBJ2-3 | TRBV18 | ASSPSGTGGSTDTQY
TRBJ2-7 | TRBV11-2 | ASSPRPYEQY
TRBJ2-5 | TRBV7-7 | ASSFGLAGGQETQY
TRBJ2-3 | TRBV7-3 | ASSLMLEHTQY
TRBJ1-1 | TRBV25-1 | ASAAVGLNTEAF
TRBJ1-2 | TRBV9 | ASSAQGEHYGYT
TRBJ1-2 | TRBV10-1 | ASSGDRVGYT
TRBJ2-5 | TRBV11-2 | ASSSTQAGETQY
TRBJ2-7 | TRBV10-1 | ASSQGSLGEQY
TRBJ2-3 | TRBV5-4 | ASSSGGSSTDTQY
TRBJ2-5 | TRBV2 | ASSGRAGGGGTQY
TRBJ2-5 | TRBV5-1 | ASSRTSGSFQETQY
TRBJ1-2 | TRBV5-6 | ASSRYRQGTYGYT
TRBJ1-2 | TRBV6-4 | ASSETGTGLYGYT
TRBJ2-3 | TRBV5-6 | ASSFGADTDTQY
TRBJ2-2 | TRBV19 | ASSTRDTYTGELF
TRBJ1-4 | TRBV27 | ASSSLDRVFEKLF
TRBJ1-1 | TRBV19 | ASSIWEEDDKGAF
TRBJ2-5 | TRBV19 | ASSRASGNQETQY
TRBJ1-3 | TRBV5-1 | ASRTGDGNTIY
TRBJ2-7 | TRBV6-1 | ASSSPGQGAYEQY
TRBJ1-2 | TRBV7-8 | ASSKGGDGGNYGYT
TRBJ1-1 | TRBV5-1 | ASSLLQNTEAF
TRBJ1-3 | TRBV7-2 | ASSLGNANTIY
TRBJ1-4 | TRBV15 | ATSRAPGQGNEKLF
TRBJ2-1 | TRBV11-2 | ASSLTGGSGVEQF
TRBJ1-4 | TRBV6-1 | ASYKQGGGEKLF
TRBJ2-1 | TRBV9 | ASSVEAGLYSYNEQF
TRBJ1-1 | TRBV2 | ASRRDRFYTEAF
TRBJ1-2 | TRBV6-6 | ASSTGNYGYT
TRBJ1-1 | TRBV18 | ASSPPTGVNTEAF
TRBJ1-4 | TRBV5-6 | ASSRQGSWEKLF
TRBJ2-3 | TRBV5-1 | ASSLGTDRDTQY
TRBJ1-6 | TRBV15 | ATSRDFGTGAGSPLH
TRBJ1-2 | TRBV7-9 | AGGGNYGYT
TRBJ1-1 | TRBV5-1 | ASSLESGVGNTEAF
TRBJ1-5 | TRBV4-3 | ASSEGRGQPQH
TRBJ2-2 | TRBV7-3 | ASSSGQAGTGELF
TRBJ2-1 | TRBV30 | AWTGGIPTAYNEQF